This TCR beta chain derives from a study of CD8 T cells in ankylosing spondylitis. General study findings and limits: Some of the motif variants had earlier been found in reactive arthritis patients' fluid and blood.

Quantitative 5'-RACE with molecular barcodes was used to make the TCR beta libraries. TCRdb reprocessed the 5' RACE reads via MiXCR and lists one record per CDR3 protein. The profile shows more than 300,000 distinct CDR3 sequences, approximately 10% of them singletons. Trimming took off 3 bases at V and 3 bases at J, with 8 bases between the two ends. Germline V gene lookup returns CDR1 LNHDA and CDR2 SQIVND (reference sequence). The CDR3 is 13 amino acids. As concerns this clonotype: Its target is unknown.

This sequence originates from a female donor with ankylosing spondylitis or in good health (not recorded which). Sequenced input: blood, either unsorted or a sorted T cell fraction (not recorded which). The V gene is TRBV19, the J gene TRBJ2-5; D might be TRBD2 (5 bases). CDR3 DNA: TGTGCCAGTAGTATTAGGCGGGAAGAGACCCAGTACTTC. Protein sequence: CASSIRREETQYF.